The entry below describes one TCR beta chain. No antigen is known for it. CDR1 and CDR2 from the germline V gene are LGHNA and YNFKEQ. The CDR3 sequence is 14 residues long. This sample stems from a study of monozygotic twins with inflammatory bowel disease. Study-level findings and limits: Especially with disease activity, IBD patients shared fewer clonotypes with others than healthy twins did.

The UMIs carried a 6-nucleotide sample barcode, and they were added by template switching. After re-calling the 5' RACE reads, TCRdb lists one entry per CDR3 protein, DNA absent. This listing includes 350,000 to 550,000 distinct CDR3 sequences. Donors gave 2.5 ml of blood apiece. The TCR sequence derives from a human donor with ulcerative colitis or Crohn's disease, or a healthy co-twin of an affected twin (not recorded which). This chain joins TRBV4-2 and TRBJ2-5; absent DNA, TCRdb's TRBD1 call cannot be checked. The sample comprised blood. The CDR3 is CVSSQDSGVETQYF.